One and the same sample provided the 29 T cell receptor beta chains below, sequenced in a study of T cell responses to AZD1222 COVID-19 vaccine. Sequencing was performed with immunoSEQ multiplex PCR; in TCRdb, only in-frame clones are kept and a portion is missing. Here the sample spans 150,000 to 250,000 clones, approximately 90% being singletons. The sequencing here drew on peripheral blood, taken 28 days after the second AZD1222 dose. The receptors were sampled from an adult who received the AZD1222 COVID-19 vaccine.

CDR3 sequence (DNA): TGTGCCAGCAGCAAATCGGGACAGGGCTATGGCTACACCTTC. Its translation: CASSKSGQGYGYTF. This rearrangement joins TRBV7-2 to TRBJ1-2, with 9 positions matching TRBD1. Per the germline V gene, CDR1 is SGHTA and CDR2 is FQGNSA. There are 14 residues in the CDR3. J was trimmed by 4 bases and V by 5 bases; bases with no gene match: 5.

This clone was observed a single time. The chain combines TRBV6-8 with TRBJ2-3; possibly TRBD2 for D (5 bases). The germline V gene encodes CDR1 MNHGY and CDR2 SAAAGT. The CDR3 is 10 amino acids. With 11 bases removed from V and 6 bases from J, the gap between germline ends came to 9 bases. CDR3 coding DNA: TGTGCCTCGCGGGCGGATACGCAGTATTTT. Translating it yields CASRADTQYF.

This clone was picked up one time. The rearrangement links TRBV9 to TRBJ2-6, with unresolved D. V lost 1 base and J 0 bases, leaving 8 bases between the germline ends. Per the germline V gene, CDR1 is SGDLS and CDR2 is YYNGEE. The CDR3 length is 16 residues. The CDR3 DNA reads TGTGCCAGCAGCGTACGGCGGACCTCTGGGGCCAACGTCCTGACTTTC. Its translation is CASSVRRTSGANVLTF.

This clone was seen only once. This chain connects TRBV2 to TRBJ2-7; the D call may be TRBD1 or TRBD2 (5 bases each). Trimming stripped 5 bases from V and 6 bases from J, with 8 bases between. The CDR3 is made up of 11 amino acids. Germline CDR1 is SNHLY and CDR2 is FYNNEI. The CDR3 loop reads CASSTGGEQYF. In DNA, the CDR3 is TGTGCCAGCAGTACAGGAGGCGAGCAGTACTTC.

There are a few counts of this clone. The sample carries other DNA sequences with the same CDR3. The CDR3 DNA is TGCAGTGCTAGTGGGGCAGGGGGTCGGCAGCCCCAGCATTTT. It yields the protein CSASGAGGRQPQHF. The chain employs TRBV20-1 and TRBJ1-5; 7 bases fit TRBD1. Germline V CDR1 and CDR2: DFQATT, SNEGSKA (reference sequence). The V and J ends lost 3 bases and 7 bases, in that order; junction bases with no gene match: 9. CDR3 length equals 14 residues.

The CDR3 DNA reads as TGCAGTGCCGCTGTTAATGAAAAACTGTTTTTT. Translation: CSAAVNEKLFF. The J gene is TRBJ1-4, the V gene TRBV20-1; unclear D gene. V gave up 6 bases and J gave up 4 bases, with 6 bases separating them. CDR3 size: 11 residues. In germline, CDR1 is DFQATT, CDR2 SNEGSKA (reference sequence).

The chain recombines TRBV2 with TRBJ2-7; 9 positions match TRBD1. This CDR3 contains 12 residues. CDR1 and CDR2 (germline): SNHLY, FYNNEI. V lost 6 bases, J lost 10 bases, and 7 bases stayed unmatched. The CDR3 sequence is CASRGTGTEQYF. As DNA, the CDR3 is TGTGCCAGCAGGGGGACAGGGACGGAACAGTACTTC.

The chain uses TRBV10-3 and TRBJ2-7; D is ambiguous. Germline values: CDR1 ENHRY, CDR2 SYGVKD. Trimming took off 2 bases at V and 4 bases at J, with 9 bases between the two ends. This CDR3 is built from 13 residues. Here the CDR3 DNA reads TGTGCCATCAGTGAGGGCCAAACTTACGAGCAGTACTTC. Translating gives CAISEGQTYEQYF.

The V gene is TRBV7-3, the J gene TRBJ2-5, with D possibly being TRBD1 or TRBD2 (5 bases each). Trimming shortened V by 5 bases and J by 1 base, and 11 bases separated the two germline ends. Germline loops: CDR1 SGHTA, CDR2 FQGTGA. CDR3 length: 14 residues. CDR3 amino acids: CASSRTGTQETQYF. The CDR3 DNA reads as TGTGCCAGCAGCCGCACCGGGACCCAAGAGACCCAGTACTTC.

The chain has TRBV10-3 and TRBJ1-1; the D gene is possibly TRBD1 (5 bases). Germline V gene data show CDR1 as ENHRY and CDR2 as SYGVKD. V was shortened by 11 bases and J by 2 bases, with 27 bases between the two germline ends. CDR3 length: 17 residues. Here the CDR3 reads CAATSVRGSGPNTEAFF. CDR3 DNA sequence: TGTGCCGCAACGAGCGTACGGGGGTCCGGACCAAACACTGAAGCTTTCTTT.

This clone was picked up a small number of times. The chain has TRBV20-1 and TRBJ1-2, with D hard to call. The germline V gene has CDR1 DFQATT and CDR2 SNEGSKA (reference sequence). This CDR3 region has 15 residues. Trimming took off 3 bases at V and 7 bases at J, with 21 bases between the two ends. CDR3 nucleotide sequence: TGCAGTGCTAGTCAGGACGGAGAAACCCGCGGTGGCTACACCTTC. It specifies CSASQDGETRGGYTF.

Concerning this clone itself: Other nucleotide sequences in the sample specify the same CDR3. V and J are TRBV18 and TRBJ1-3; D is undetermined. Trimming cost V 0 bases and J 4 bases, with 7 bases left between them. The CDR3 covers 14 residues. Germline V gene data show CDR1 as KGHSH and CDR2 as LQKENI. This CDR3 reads CASSPPGSGNTIYF. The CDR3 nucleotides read TGTGCCAGCTCACCACCGGGGTCGGGAAACACCATATATTTT.

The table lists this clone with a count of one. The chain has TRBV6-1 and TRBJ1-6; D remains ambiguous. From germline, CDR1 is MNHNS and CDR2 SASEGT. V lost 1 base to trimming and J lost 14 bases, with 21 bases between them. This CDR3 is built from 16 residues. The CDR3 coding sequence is TGTGCCAGCAGTGAAGAGGCCCTGAAAGTAATAAGGGCCCTCCACTTT. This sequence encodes CASSEEALKVIRALHF.

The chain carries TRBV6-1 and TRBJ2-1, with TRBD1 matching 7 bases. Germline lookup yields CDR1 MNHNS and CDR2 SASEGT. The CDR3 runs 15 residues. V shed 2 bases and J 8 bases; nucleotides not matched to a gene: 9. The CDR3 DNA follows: TGTGCCAGCAGTGAACCCGGGACAGTAAGCTATGAGCAGTTCTTC. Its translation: CASSEPGTVSYEQFF.

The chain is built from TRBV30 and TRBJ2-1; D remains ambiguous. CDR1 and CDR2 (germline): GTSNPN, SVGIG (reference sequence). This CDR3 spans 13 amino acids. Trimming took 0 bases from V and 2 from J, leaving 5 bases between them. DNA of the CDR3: TGTGCCTGGAGTGTGGAGCCCTACAATGAGCAGTTCTTC. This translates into CAWSVEPYNEQFF.

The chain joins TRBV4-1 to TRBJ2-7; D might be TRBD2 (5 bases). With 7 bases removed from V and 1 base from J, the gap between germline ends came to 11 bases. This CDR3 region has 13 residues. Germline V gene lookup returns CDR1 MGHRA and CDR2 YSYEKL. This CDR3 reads CASTRGPSYEQYF. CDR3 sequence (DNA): TGCGCCAGCACCCGCGGGCCTTCCTACGAGCAGTACTTC.

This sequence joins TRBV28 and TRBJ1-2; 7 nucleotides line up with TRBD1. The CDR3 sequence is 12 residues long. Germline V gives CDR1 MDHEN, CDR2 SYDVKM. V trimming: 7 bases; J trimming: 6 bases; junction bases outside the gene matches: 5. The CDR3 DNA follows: TGTGCCAGCACTCTAAGGGGGCATGGCTACACCTTC. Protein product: CASTLRGHGYTF.

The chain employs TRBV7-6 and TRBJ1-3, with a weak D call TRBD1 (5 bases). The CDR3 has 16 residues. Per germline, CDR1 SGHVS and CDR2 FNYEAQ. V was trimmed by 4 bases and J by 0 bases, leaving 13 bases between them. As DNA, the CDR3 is TGTGCCAGCAGCTCGGGGCGTAGGGACTCTGGAAACACCATATATTTT. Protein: CASSSGRRDSGNTIYF.

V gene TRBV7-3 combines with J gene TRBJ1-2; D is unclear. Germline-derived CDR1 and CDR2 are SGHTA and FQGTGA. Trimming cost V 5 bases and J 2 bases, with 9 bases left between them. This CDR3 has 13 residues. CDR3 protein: CASSPSGNYGYTF. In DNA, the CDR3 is TGTGCCAGCAGCCCTTCGGGGAACTATGGCTACACCTTC.

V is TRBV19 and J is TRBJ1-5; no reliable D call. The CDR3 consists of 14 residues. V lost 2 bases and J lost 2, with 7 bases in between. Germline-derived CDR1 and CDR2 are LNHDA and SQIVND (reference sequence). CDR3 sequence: CASSIPVGNQPQHF. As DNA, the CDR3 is TGTGCCAGTAGTATACCCGTAGGCAATCAGCCCCAGCATTTT.

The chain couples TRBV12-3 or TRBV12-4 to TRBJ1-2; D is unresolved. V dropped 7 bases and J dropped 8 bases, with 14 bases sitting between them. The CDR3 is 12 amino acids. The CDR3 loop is CASTQGGWGYTF. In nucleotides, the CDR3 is TGTGCCAGCACTCAAGGCGGATGGGGCTACACCTTC.

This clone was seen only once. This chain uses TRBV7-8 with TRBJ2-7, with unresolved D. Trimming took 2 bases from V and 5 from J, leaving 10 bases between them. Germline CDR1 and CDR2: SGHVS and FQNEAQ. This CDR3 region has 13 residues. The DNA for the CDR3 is TGTGCCAGCAGCTTAAGGATCCCCCACGAGCAGTACTTC. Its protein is CASSLRIPHEQYF. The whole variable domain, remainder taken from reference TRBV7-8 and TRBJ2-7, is GAGVSQSPRYKVAKRGQDVALRCDPISGHVSLFWYQQALGQGPEFLTYFQNEAQLDKSGLPSDRFFAERPEGSVSTLKIQRTQQEDSAVYLCASSLRIPHEQYFGPGTRLTVT.

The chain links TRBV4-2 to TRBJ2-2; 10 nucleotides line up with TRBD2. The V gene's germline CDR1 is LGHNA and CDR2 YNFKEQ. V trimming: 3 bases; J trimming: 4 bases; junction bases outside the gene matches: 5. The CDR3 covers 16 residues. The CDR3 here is CASSQELAGITGELFF. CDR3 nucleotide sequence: TGTGCCAGCAGCCAGGAACTAGCGGGAATCACCGGGGAGCTGTTTTTT.

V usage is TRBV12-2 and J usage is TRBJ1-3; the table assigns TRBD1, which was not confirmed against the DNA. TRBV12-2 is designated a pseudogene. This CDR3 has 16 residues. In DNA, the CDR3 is TGTGCAAGTCGGCCGGACAGGGACCGCTCTGGAAACACCATATATTTT. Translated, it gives CASRPDRDRSGNTIYF.

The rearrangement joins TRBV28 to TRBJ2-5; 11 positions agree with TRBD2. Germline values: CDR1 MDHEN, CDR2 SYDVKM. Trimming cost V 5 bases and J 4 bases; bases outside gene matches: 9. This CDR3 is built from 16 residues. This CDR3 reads CASSEIAGGPPETQYF. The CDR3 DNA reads TGTGCCAGCAGTGAAATAGCGGGAGGGCCCCCAGAGACCCAGTACTTC.

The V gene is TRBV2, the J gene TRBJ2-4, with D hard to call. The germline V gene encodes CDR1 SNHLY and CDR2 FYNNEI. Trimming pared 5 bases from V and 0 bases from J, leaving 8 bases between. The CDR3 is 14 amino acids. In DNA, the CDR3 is TGTGCCAGCAGTCCTAGGACAGCCAAAAACATTCAGTACTTC. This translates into CASSPRTAKNIQYF.

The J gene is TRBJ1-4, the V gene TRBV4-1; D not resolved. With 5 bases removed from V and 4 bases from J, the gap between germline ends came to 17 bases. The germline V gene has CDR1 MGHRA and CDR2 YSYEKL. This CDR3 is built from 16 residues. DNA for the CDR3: TGCGCCAGCAGCTTTCAGACCCCGCGGCATAATGAAAAACTGTTTTTT. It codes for CASSFQTPRHNEKLFF.

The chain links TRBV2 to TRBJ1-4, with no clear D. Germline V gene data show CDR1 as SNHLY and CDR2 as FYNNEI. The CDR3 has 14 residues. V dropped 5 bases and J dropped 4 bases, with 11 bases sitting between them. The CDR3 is CASSLRQVNEKLFF. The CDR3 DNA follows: TGTGCCAGCAGTCTTCGGCAGGTTAATGAAAAACTGTTTTTT. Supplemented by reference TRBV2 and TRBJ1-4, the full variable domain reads EPEVTQTPSHQVTQMGQEVILRCVPISNHLYFYWYRQILGQKVEFLVSFYNNEISEKSEIFDDQFSVERPDGSNFTLKIRSTKLEDSAMYFCASSLRQVNEKLFFGSGTQLSVL.

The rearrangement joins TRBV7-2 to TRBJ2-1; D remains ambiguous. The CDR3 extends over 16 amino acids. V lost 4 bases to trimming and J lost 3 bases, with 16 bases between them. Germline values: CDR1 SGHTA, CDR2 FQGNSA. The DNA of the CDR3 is TGTGCCAGCAGCTCACCTCGGCCAGCAGGCTACAATGAGCAGTTCTTC. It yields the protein CASSSPRPAGYNEQFF.